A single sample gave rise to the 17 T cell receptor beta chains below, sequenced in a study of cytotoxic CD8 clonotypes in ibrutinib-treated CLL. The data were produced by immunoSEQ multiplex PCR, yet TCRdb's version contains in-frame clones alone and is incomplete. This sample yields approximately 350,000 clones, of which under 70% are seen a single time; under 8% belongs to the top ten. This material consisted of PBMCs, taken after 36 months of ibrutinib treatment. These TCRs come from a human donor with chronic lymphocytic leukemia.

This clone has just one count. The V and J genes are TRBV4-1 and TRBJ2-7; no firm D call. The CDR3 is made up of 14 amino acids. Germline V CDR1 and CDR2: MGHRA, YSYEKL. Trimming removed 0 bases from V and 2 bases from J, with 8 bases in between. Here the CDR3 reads CASSQDHATYEQYF. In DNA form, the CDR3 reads TGCGCCAGCAGCCAAGATCATGCGACCTACGAGCAGTACTTC.

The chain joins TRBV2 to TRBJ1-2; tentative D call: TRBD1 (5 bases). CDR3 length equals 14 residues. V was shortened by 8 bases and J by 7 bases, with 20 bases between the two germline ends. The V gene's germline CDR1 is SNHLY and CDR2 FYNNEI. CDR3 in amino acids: CASAERRQYGGYTF. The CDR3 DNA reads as TGTGCCAGCGCCGAGAGAAGACAGTATGGTGGCTACACCTTC. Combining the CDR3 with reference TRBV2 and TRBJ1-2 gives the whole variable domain EPEVTQTPSHQVTQMGQEVILRCVPISNHLYFYWYRQILGQKVEFLVSFYNNEISEKSEIFDDQFSVERPDGSNFTLKIRSTKLEDSAMYFCASAERRQYGGYTFGSGTRLTVV.

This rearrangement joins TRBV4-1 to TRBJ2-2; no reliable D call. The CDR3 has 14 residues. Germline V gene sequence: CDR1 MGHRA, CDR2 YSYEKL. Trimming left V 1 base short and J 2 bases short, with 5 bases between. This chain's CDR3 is CASSQVINTGELFF. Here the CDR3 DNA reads TGCGCCAGCAGCCAAGTAATCAACACCGGGGAGCTGTTTTTT.

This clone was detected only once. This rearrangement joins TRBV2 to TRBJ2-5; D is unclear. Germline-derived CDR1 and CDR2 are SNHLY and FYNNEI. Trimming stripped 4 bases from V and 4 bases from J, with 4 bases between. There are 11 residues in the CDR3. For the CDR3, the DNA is TGTGCCAGCAGTGGAGGAGAGACCCAGTACTTC. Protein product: CASSGGETQYF.

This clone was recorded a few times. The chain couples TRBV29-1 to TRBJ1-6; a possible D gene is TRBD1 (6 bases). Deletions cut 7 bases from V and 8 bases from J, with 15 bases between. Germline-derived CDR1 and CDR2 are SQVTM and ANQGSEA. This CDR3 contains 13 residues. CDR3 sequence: CSARTGSYSPLHF. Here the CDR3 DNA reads TGCAGCGCCCGAACAGGGTCGTATTCACCCCTCCACTTT.

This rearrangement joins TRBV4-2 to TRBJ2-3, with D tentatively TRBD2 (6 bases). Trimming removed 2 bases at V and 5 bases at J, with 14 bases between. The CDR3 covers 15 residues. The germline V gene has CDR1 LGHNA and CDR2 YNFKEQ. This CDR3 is CASSQRGNHEDTQYF. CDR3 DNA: TGTGCCAGCAGCCAACGGGGGAATCATGAAGATACGCAGTATTTT.

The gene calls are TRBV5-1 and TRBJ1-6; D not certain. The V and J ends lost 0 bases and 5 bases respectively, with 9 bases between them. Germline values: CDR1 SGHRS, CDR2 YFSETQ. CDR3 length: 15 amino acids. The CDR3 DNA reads TGCGCCAGCAGCTTGGATGGACGGCATAATTCACCCCTCCACTTT. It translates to CASSLDGRHNSPLHF.

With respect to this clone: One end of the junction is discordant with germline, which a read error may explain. The chain's CDR3 is CASSLVGQVLGF. The CDR3 DNA follows: TGTGCCAGCAGCTTAGTAGGACAGGTTCTTGGGTTC. The V gene is TRBV7-8, the J gene TRBJ2-7; TRBD1 agrees at 7 bases. CDR3 size: 12 residues. The germline V gene has CDR1 SGHVS and CDR2 FQNEAQ.

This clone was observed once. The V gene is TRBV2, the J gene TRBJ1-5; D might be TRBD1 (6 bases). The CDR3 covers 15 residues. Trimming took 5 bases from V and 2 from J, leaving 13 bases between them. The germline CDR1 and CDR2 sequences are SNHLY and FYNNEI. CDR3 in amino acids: CASSWGGSGNQPQHF. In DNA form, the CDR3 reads TGTGCCAGCAGTTGGGGGGGCTCGGGCAATCAGCCCCAGCATTTT.

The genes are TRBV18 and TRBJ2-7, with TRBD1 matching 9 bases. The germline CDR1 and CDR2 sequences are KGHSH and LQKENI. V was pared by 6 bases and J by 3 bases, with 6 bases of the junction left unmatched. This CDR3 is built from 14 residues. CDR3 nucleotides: TGTGCCAGCTCGACCGGGACAGGGAACTACGAGCAGTACTTC. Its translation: CASSTGTGNYEQYF.

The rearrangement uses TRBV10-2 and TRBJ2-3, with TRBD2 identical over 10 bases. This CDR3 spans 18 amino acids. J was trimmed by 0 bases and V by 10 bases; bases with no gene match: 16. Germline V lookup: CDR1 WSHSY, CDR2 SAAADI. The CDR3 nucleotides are TGCGCCATCCGAGAGGGGTTGCTAGCGGGAGCCAGCACAGATACGCAGTATTTT. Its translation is CAIREGLLAGASTDTQYF.

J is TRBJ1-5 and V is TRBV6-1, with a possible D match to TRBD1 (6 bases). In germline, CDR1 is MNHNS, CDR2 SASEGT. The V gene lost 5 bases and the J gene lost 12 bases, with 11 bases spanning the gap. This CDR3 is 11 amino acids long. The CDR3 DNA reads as TGTGCCAGCAGTCAGACAGGTCACCAGCATTTT. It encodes CASSQTGHQHF.

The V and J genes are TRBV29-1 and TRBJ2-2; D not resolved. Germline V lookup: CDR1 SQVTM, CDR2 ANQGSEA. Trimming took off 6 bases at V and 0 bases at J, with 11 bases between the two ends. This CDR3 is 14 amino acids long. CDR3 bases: TGCAGCGTCGAACCCCTTCCGAACACCGGGGAGCTGTTTTTT. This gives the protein CSVEPLPNTGELFF.

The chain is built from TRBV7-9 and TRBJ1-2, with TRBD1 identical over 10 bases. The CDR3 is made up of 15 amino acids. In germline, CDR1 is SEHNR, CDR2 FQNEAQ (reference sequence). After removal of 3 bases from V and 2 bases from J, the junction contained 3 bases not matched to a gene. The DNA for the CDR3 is TGTGCCAGCAGCTTGGGACAGGGGACGAACTATGGCTACACCTTC. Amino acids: CASSLGQGTNYGYTF.

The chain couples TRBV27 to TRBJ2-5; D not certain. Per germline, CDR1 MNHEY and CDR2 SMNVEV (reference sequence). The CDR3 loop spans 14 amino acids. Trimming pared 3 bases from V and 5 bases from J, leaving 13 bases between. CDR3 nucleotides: TGTGCCAGCAGTTTGATAGGAAATTGGGAGACCCAGTACTTC. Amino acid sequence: CASSLIGNWETQYF.

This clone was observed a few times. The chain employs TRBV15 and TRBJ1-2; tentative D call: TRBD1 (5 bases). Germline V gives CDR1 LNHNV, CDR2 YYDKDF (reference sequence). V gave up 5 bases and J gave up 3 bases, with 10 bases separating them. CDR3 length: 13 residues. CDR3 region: CATSVGGDYGYTF. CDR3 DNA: TGTGCCACCAGCGTCGGAGGGGACTATGGCTACACCTTC.

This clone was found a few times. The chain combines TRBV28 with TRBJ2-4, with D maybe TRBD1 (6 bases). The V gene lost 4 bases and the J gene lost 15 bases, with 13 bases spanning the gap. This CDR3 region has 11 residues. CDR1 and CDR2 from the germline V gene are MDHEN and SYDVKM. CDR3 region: CASSSGQLVYF. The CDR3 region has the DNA TGTGCCAGCAGTTCTGGACAGCTCGTGTACTTC.